These 4 T cell receptor beta chains share one sample of origin, sequenced in a study of response to subunit inactivated influenza vaccine. TCRdb ran MiXCR on the RT-PCR reads and lists one entry per CDR3 protein. Of about 830,000 distinct CDR3 sequences listed, approximately 18% are singletons. The specimen comprised PBMCs from blood, sampled less than 6 days after vaccination. The source of these receptors is a man between 50 and 59 years old who received an inactivated influenza vaccine.

The chain couples TRBV9 to TRBJ2-3; TRBD2 matches 8 bases. This CDR3 comprises 15 residues. Germline values: CDR1 SGDLS, CDR2 YYNGEE. V dropped 4 bases and J dropped 7; count of bases not matched to a gene: 11. The CDR3 region is CASSPQSGSRNTQYF. CDR3 bases: TGTGCCAGCAGCCCACAAAGCGGGAGCAGGAATACGCAGTATTTT.

This clonotype was found a few times. The J gene is TRBJ2-5, the V gene TRBV13; 10 bases are a match to TRBD1. The germline gives CDR1 PRHDT, CDR2 FYEKMQ (reference sequence). Losses at the gene ends were 0 bases for V and 5 bases for J; bases not matched to a gene: 3. The CDR3 contains 15 residues. The CDR3 DNA reads as TGTGCCAGCAGCTTAGGGACAGGGGGCTTGGAGACCCAGTACTTC. The encoded protein is CASSLGTGGLETQYF.

In regard to this clonotype: No DNA is shown, since the ends of the CDR3 on it are uncertain; the CDR3 is the one TCRdb lists. The chain is built from TRBV12-3 or TRBV12-4 and TRBJ2-1; TRBD1, the table's D call, was not compared with the DNA. Both ends counted, the CDR3 spans 15 residues. CDR3 sequence reads: CASSFFGQGYNEQFF.

This CDR3 is CATSPSSSYNEQFF. DNA for the CDR3: TGTGCCACCAGCCCGTCGAGCTCCTACAATGAGCAGTTCTTC. V and J are TRBV15 and TRBJ2-1; D not certain. CDR1 and CDR2 (germline): LNHNV, YYDKDF (reference sequence). The V end lost 5 bases, the J end lost 0 bases, and 8 bases lay between the germline ends. The CDR3 runs 14 residues.